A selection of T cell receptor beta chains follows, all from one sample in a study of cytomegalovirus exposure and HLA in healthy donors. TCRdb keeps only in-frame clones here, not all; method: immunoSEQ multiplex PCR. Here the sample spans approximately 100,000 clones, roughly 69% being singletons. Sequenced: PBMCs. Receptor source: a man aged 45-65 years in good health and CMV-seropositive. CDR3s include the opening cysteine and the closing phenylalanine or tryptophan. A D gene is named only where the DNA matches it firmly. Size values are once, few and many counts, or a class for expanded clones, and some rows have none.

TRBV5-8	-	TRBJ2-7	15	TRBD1	TGTGCCAGCGCCCAAGTCAGGGGGAACTCCTACGAGCAGTACTTC	CASAQVRGNSYEQYF
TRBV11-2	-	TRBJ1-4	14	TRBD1	TGTGCCAGCACCCGGACAGGGAGGAATGAAAAACTGTTTTTT	CASTRTGRNEKLFF
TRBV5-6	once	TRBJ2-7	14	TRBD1	TGTGCCAGCAGCCCCTCCAGGGGGCGGTACGAGCAGTACTTC	CASSPSRGRYEQYF
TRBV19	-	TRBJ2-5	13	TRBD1	TGTGCCAGTCGCCAGGGGGCAGGAGAGACCCAGTACTTC	CASRQGAGETQYF
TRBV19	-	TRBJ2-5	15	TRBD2	TGTGCCAGTAGTATCAATGGCGGGGGTCAAGAGACCCAGTACTTC	CASSINGGGQETQYF
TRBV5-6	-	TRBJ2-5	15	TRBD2	TGTGCCAGCAGCCTACTAGCGGGGGGGCGAGAGACCCAGTACTTC	CASSLLAGGRETQYF
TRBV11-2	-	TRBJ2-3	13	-	TGTGCCAGCAGCGCCAGGGATGCAGATACGCAGTATTTT	CASSARDADTQYF
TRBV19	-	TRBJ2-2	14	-	TGTGCCAGCCGCGGACTATTCAACACCGGGGAGCTGTTTTTT	CASRGLFNTGELFF
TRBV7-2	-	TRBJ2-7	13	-	TGTGCCAGCAGCTTCAAATCAGGGGACGAGCAGTACTTC	CASSFKSGDEQYF
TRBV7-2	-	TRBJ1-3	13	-	TGTGCCAGTGCGACGGGATCTGGAAACACCATATATTTT	CASATGSGNTIYF
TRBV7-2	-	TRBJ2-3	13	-	TGTGCCAGCAGCTCAACTGGGCGAGATACGCAGTATTTT	CASSSTGRDTQYF
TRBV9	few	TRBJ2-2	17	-	TGTGCCAGCAGCACCCTTGACAGATTCCACTTCACCGGGGAGCTGTTTTTT	CASSTLDRFHFTGELFF
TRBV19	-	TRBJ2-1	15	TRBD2	TGTGCCAGTAGTATATTCCTAGCGGGAGGGAATGAGCAGTTCTTC	CASSIFLAGGNEQFF
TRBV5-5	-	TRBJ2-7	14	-	TGTGCCAGCAGATCTCAGGGGTACGTGGACGAGCAGTACTTC	CASRSQGYVDEQYF
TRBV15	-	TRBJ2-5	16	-	TGTGCCACCAGCAGAGATTGGAGGGCTCGCCAAGAGACCCAGTACTTC	CATSRDWRARQETQYF
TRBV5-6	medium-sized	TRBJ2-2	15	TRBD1	TGTGCCAGCAGCTTAGTCGACAGGGACACCGGGGAGCTGTTTTTT	CASSLVDRDTGELFF
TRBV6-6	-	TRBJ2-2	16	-	TGTGCCAGCAGTTACTCGAGGAAGATGAACACCGGGGAGCTGTTTTTT	CASSYSRKMNTGELFF
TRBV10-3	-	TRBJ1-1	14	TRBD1	TGTGCCATCAGCAGGACAGGAGGGGACACTGAAGCTTTCTTT	CAISRTGGDTEAFF
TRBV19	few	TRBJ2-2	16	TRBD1	TGTGCCAGTAGTATCCGGCAGGGGGATGTCACCGGGGAGCTGTTTTTT	CASSIRQGDVTGELFF
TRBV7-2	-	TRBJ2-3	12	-	TGTGCCAGCAGCTCTCAGGGGGATACGCAGTATTTT	CASSSQGDTQYF
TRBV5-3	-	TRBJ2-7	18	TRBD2	TGTGCCAGAAGCTTGACGAAGCGGGGGCCTTATTCCCACTACGAGCAGTACTTC	CARSLTKRGPYSHYEQYF
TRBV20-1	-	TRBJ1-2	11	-	TGCAGTGCTATTCCGGCGGGGGGCTACACCTTC	CSAIPAGGYTF